This TCR beta chain is drawn from a study of blood T cell repertoires in COVID-19. TCRdb keeps only in-frame clones here, not all; method: immunoSEQ multiplex PCR. The sample carries fewer than 130,000 clones, around 74% recorded once. The TCR comes from an older woman with acute or convalescent COVID-19. The source material was peripheral blood.

The CDR3 protein is CAWSQGPGYGYTF. CDR3 nucleotides: TGTGCCTGGAGCCAGGGGCCCGGCTATGGCTACACCTTC. This sequence joins TRBV30 and TRBJ1-2; D is perhaps TRBD1 (6 bases). This CDR3 contains 13 residues. Per germline, CDR1 GTSNPN and CDR2 SVGIG (reference sequence). Trimming removed 3 bases at V and 4 bases at J, with 12 bases between.